The T cell receptor beta chain described here comes from a study of blood T cell repertoires in COVID-19. In the study overall: Some COVID-19 samples were acute and others convalescent; all came from the United States, Italy and Spain. PBMCs, B-cell-depleted T cells, or T cells were the source of the cDNA or gDNA that made up the material.

CDR3 size: 13 residues. Trimming at V came to 6 bases and at J to 12 bases, leaving 12 bases not matched to a gene. Germline-derived CDR1 and CDR2 are SGHAT and FQNNGV. TCRdb's table, derived via immunoSEQ multiplex PCR, lists solely in-frame clones and lacks some. This sample carries under 300,000 clones, 81% of them seen once, and the ten largest clones take roughly 2.9%. The TCR comes from an older woman with active or convalescent COVID-19. V and J are TRBV11-2 and TRBJ1-2, with TRBD1 identical over 8 bases. Sequencing was carried out using peripheral blood. This CDR3 is CASSSLRGRLHTF. In nucleotides, the CDR3 is TGTGCCAGCAGTTCCCTCAGGGGGCGACTCCACACCTTC.